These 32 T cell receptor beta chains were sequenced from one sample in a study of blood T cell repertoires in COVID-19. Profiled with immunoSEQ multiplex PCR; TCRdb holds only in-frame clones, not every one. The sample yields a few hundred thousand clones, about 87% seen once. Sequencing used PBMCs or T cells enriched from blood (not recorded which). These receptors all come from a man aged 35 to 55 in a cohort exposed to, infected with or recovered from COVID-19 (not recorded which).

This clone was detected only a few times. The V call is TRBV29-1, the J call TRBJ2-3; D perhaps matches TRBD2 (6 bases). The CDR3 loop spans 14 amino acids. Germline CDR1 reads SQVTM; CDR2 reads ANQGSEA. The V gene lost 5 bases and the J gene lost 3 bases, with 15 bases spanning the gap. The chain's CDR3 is CSVSRGEVTDTQYF. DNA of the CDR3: TGCAGCGTTTCGCGGGGCGAGGTGACAGATACGCAGTATTTT.

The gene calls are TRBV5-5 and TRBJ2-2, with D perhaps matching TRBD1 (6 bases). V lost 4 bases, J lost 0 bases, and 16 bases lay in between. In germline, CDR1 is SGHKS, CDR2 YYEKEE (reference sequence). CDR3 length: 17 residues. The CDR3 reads CASSRSPGQTNTGELFF. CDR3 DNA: TGTGCCAGCAGCCGGTCCCCGGGACAAACGAACACCGGGGAGCTGTTTTTT.

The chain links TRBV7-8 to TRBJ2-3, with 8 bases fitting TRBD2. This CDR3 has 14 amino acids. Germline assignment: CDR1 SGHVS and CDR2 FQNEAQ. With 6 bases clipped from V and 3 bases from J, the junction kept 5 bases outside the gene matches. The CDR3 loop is CASSSGMKTDTQYF. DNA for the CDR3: TGTGCCAGCAGTAGCGGGATGAAGACAGATACGCAGTATTTT. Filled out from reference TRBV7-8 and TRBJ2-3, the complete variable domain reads GAGVSQSPRYKVAKRGQDVALRCDPISGHVSLFWYQQALGQGPEFLTYFQNEAQLDKSGLPSDRFFAERPEGSVSTLKIQRTQQEDSAVYLCASSSGMKTDTQYFGPGTRLTVL.

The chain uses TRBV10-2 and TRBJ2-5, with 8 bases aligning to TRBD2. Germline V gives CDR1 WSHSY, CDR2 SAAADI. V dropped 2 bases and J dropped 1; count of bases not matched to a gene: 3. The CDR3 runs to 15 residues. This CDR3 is CASSEPTSGQETQYF. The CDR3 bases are TGCGCCAGCAGTGAGCCCACTAGCGGCCAAGAGACCCAGTACTTC.

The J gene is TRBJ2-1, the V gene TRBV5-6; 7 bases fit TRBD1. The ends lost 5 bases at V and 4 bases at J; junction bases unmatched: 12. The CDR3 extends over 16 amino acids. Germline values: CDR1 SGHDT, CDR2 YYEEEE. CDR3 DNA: TGTGCCAGCAGTTGGGGGCCCGGGACAGCTTACAATGAGCAGTTCTTC. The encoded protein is CASSWGPGTAYNEQFF.

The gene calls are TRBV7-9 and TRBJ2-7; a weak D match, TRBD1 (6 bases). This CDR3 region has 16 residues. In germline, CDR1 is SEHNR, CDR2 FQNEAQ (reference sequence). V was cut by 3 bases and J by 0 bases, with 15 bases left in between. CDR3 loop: CASSFWGQDLSYEQYF. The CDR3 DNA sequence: TGTGCCAGCAGCTTTTGGGGGCAGGACCTCTCCTACGAGCAGTACTTC.

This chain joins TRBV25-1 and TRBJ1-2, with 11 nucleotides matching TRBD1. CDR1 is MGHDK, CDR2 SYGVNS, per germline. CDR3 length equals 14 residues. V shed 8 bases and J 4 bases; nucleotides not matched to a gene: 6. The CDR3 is CASSPGQGGYGYTF. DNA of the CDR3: TGTGCCAGCTCTCCGGGACAGGGGGGCTATGGCTACACCTTC.

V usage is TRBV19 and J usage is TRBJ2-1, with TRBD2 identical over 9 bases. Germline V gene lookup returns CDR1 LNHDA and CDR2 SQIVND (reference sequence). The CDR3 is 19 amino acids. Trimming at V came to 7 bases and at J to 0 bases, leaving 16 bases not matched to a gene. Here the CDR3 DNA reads TGTGCCAGTATTATCAGGGCGGGAGGGCCCGAGAGCTCCTACAATGAGCAGTTCTTC. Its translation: CASIIRAGGPESSYNEQFF.

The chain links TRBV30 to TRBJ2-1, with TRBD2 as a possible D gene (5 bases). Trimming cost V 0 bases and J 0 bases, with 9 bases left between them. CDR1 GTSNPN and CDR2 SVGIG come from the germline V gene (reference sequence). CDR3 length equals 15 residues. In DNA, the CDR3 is TGTGCCTGGAGTGTATTTGGGAGCTCCTACAATGAGCAGTTCTTC. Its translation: CAWSVFGSSYNEQFF.

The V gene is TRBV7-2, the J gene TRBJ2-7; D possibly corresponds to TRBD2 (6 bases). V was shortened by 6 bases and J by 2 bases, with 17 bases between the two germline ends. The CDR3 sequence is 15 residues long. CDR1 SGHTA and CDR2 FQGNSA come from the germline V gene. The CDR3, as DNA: TGTGCCAGCAGGGGGGAGGAACCTAATCCCTACGAGCAGTACTTC. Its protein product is CASRGEEPNPYEQYF. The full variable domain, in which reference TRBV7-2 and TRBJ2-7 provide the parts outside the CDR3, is GAGVSQSPSNKVTEKGKDVELRCDPISGHTALYWYRQSLGQGLEFLIYFQGNSAPDKSGLPSDRFSAERTGGSVSTLTIQRTQQEDSAVYLCASRGEEPNPYEQYFGPGTRLTVT.

The CDR3 region has the DNA TGTGCCAGCAGCCGCGGACAGGCAACTAATGAAAAACTGTTTTTT. It encodes CASSRGQATNEKLFF. The chain links TRBV5-6 to TRBJ1-4; 7 nucleotides line up with TRBD1. Germline CDR1 is SGHDT and CDR2 is YYEEEE. This CDR3 contains 15 residues. With V trimmed by 4 bases and J by 0 bases, 3 bases remained unmatched.

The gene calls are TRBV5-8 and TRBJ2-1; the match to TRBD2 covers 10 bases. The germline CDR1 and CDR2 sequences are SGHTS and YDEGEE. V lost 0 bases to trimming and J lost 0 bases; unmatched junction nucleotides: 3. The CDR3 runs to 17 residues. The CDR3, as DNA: TGTGCCAGCAGCTTGGCCACTAGCGGGAACTCCTACAATGAGCAGTTCTTC. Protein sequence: CASSLATSGNSYNEQFF. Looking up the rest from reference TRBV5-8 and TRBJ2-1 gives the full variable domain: EAGVTQSPTHLIKTRGQQATLRCSPISGHTSVYWYQQALGLGLQFLLWYDEGEERNRGNFPPRFSGRQFPNYSSELNVNALELEDSALYLCASSLATSGNSYNEQFFGPGTRLTVL.

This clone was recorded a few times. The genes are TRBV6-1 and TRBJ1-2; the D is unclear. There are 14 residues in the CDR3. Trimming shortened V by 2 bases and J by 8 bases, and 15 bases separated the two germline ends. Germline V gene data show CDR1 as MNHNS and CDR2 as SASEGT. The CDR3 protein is CASSERGTSEGYTF. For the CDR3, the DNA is TGTGCCAGCAGTGAAAGAGGTACCTCTGAGGGCTACACCTTC.

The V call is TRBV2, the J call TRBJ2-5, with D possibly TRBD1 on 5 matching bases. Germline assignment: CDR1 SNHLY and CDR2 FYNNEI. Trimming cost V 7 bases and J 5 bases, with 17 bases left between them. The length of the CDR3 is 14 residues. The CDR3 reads CASTLDMGWETQYF. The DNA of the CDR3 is TGTGCCAGCACCTTGGACATGGGCTGGGAGACCCAGTACTTC.

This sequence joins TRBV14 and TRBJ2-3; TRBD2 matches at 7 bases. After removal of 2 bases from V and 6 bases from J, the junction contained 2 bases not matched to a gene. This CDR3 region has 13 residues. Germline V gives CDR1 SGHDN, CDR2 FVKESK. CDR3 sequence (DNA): TGTGCCAGCAGCCAATTTAGCGGGGATACGCAGTATTTT. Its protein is CASSQFSGDTQYF.

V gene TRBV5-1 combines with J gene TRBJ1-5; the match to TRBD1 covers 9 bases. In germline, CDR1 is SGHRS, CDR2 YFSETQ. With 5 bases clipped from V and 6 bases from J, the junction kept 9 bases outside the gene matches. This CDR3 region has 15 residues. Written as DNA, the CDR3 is TGCGCCAGCAGACAATCAACAGGGGGCGGTCAGCCCCAGCATTTT. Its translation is CASRQSTGGGQPQHF.

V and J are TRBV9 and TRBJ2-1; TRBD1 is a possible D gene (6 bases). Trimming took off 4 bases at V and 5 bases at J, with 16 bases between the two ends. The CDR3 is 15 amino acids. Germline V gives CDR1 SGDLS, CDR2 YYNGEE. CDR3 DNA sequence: TGTGCCAGCAGCTCGGAAGGGGGAGCTAACAATGAGCAGTTCTTC. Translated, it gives CASSSEGGANNEQFF.

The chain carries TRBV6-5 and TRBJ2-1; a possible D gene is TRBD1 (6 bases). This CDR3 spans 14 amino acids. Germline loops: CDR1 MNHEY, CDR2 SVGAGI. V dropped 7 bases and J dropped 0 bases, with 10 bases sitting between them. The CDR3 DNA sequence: TGTGCCAGCACCTGGGACACCTCCTACAATGAGCAGTTCTTC. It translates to CASTWDTSYNEQFF.

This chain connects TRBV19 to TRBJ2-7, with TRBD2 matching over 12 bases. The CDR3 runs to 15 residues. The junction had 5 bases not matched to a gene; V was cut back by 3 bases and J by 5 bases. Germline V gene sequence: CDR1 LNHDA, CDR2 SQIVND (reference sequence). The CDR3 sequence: CASSILAGGLDEQYF. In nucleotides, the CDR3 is TGTGCCAGTAGTATCCTAGCGGGAGGGCTCGACGAGCAGTACTTC.

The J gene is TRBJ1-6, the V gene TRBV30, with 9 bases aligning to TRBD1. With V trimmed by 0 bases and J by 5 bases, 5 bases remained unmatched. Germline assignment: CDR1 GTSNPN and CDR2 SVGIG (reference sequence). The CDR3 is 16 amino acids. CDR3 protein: CAWSVGQGFNNSPLHF. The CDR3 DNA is TGTGCCTGGAGTGTAGGACAGGGGTTCAATAATTCACCCCTCCACTTT.

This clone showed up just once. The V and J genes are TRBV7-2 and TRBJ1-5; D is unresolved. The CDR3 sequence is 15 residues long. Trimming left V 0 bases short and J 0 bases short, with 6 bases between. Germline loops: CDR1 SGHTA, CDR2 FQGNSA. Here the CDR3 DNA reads TGTGCCAGCAGCTTAGCCCACAATAGCAATCAGCCCCAGCATTTT. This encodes CASSLAHNSNQPQHF.

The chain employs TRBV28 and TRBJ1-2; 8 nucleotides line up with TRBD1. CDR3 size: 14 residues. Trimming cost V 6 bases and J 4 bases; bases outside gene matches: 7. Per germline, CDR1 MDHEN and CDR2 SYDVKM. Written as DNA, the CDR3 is TGTGCCAGCAGCCCCCAGGACAGGGTCTATGGCTACACCTTC. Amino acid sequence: CASSPQDRVYGYTF.

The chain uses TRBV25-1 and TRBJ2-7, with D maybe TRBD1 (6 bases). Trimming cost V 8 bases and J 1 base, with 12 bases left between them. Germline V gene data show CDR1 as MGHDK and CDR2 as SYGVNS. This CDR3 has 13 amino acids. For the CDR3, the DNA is TGTGCCAGCTCCGGGACACAATCCTACGAGCAGTACTTC. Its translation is CASSGTQSYEQYF.

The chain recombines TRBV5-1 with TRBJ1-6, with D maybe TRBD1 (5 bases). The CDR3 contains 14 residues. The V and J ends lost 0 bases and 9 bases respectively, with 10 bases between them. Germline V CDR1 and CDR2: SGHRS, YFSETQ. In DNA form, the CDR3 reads TGCGCCAGCAGCTTGGGAGAGCAGGGTTCACCCCTCCACTTT. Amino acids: CASSLGEQGSPLHF.

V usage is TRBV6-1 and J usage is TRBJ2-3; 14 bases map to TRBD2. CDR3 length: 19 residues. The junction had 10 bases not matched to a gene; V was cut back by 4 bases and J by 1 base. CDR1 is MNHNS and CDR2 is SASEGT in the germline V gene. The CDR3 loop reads CASSGTGTSGRFGTDTQYF. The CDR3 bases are TGTGCCAGCAGTGGGACCGGGACTAGCGGGAGATTTGGCACAGATACGCAGTATTTT.

CDR3 sequence: CASRLAGGIYEQYF. The CDR3 DNA follows: TGTGCCAGCCGACTAGCGGGAGGTATCTACGAGCAGTACTTC. The chain is built from TRBV27 and TRBJ2-7, with TRBD2 identical over 13 bases. Trimming at V came to 8 bases and at J to 3 bases, leaving 4 bases not matched to a gene. From germline, CDR1 is MNHEY and CDR2 SMNVEV (reference sequence). This CDR3 spans 14 amino acids.

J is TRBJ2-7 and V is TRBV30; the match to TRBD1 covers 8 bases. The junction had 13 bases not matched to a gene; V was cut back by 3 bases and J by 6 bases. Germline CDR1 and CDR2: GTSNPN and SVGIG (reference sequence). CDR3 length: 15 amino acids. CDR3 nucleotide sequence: TGTGCCTGGAGCGTAGGACAGGGCATCTCCCTCGAGCAGTACTTC. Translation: CAWSVGQGISLEQYF. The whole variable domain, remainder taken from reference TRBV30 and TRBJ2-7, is SQTIHQWPATLVQPVGSPLSLECTVEGTSNPNLYWYRQAAGRGLQLLFYSVGIGQISSEVPQNLSASRPQDRQFILSSKKLLLSDSGFYLCAWSVGQGISLEQYFGPGTRLTVT.

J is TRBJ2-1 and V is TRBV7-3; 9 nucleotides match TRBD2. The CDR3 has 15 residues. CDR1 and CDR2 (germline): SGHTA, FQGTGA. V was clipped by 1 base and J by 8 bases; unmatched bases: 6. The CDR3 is CASSLKQTSGDEQFF. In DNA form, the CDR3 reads TGTGCCAGCAGCTTAAAGCAGACTAGCGGCGATGAGCAGTTCTTC.

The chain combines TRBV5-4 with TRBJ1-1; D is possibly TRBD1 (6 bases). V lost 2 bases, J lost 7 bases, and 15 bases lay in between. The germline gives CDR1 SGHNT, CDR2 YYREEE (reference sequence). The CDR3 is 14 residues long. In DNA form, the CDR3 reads TGTGCCAGCAGCTTCGGTGGGGGCGGACTTGAAGCTTTCTTT. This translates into CASSFGGGGLEAFF. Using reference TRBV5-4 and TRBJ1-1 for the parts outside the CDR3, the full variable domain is ETGVTQSPTHLIKTRGQQVTLRCSSQSGHNTVSWYQQALGQGPQFIFQYYREEENGRGNFPPRFSGLQFPNYSSELNVNALELDDSALYLCASSFGGGGLEAFFGQGTRLTVV.

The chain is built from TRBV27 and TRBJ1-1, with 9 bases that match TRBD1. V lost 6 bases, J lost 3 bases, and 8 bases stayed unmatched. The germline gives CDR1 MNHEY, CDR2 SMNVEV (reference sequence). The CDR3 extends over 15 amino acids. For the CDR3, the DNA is TGTGCCAGCAGCCTGGCCCGGGACAGGGACACTGAAGCTTTCTTT. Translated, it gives CASSLARDRDTEAFF.

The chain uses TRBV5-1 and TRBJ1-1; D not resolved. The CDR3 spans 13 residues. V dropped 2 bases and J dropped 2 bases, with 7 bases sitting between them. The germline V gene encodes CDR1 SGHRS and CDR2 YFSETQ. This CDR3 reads CASSFQANTEAFF. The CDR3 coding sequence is TGCGCCAGCAGCTTTCAGGCAAACACTGAAGCTTTCTTT.

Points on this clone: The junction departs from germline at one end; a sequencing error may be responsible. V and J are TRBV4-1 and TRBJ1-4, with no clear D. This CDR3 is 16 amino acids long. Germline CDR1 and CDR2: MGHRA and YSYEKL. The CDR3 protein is CASNQHAETPNEKLFF. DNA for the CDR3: TGCGCCAGCAACCAACATGCAGAGACACCTAATGAAAAACTGTTTTTT.